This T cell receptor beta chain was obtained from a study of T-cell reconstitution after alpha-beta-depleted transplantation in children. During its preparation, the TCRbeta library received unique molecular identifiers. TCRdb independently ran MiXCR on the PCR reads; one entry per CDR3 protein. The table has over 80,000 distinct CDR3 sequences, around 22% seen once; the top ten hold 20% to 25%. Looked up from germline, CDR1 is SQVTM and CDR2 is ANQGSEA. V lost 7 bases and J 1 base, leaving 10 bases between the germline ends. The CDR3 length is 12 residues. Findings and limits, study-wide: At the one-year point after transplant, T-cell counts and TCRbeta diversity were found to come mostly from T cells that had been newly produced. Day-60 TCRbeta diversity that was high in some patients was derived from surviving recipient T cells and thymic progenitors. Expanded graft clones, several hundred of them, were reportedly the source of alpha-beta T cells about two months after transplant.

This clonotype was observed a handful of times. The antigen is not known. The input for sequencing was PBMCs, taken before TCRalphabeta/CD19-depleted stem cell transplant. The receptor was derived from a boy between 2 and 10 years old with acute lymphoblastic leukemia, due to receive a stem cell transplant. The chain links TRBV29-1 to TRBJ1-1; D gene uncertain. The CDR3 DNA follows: TGCAGCGCCCTGCGGGGGAACACTGAAGCTTTCTTT. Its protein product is CSALRGNTEAFF.